The 26 T cell receptor beta chains given below trace back to one sample, sequenced in a study of T cells in Graves' hyperthyroidism and ophthalmopathy. Amplified regions were TCR beta CDR3 sequences from RNA transcripts. The HTBI primer set drove a first-round RT-PCR of the TCR CDR3. A single record per CDR3 protein comes from TCRdb applying MiXCR to the multiplex PCR reads. The data hold a few hundred thousand distinct CDR3 sequences, with 14% observed a single time. Sequencing was carried out using blood. All receptors derive from a woman aged 25 to 45 with Graves' ophthalmopathy.

This clonotype was observed many times. J is TRBJ2-5 and V is TRBV15; D remains unclear. Germline V gene data show CDR1 as LNHNV and CDR2 as YYDKDF (reference sequence). The CDR3 has 15 amino acids. V lost 0 bases, J lost 5 bases, and 13 bases lay in between. CDR3 sequence (DNA): TGTGCCACCAGCAGAGATTCCGGTTACGAGGAGACCCAGTACTTC. Amino acid sequence: CATSRDSGYEETQYF.

This clonotype was found many times. The V gene is TRBV27, the J gene TRBJ1-6; D is perhaps TRBD1 (5 bases). CDR3 length: 14 amino acids. With 2 bases removed from V and 6 bases from J, the gap between germline ends came to 8 bases. Germline V gene data show CDR1 as MNHEY and CDR2 as SMNVEV (reference sequence). The CDR3 loop reads CASSLGGFNSPLHF. Here the CDR3 DNA reads TGTGCCAGCAGTTTAGGGGGTTTTAATTCACCCCTCCACTTT.

This clonotype was counted ten times or more. V and J are TRBV20-1 and TRBJ1-5; TRBD1 matches at 9 bases. The trim removed 5 bases at V and 2 bases at J, leaving 22 bases unmatched. CDR3 length equals 20 residues. The germline CDR1 and CDR2 sequences are DFQATT and SNEGSKA (reference sequence). This chain's CDR3 is CSASREPLTGGIFGNQPQHF. CDR3 DNA sequence: TGCAGTGCTTCGCGCGAGCCGTTAACAGGGGGCATATTTGGCAATCAGCCCCAGCATTTT.

This clonotype was recorded a few times. V is TRBV19 and J is TRBJ1-5, with TRBD1 as a possible D gene (5 bases). The germline V and J ends were trimmed by 9 bases and 9 bases, with 24 bases remaining between them. The CDR3 consists of 15 residues. CDR1 and CDR2 from the germline V gene are LNHDA and SQIVND (reference sequence). The CDR3 spells CASNAGDGTFVPQHF. Written as DNA, the CDR3 is TGTGCCAGCAATGCCGGGGACGGGACTTTCGTGCCCCAGCATTTT. The full variable domain, with the rest looked up from reference TRBV19 and TRBJ1-5, is DGGITQSPKYLFRKEGQNVTLSCEQNLNHDAMYWYRQDPGQGLRLIYYSQIVNDFQKGDIAEGYSVSREKKESFPLTVTSAQKNPTAFYLCASNAGDGTFVPQHFGDGTRLSIL.

Of note for this clonotype: One base away lies a much larger clone, so this may be a sequencing read error. The chain has TRBV28 and TRBJ2-7; no clear D. Germline assignment: CDR1 MDHEN and CDR2 SYDVKM. The CDR3 spans 12 residues. CDR3 protein: CAGRSLAYEQYF. The CDR3 nucleotides read TGTGCCGGCAGGAGCTTGGCCTACGAGCAGTACTTC.

This clonotype occurred a few times. The chain recombines TRBV9 with TRBJ2-7, with D uncertain. The CDR3 sequence is 15 residues long. Trimming removed 0 bases at V and 3 bases at J, with 13 bases between. Germline V lookup: CDR1 SGDLS, CDR2 YYNGEE. CDR3 loop: CASSVGSSQGYEQYF. In DNA, the CDR3 is TGTGCCAGCAGCGTAGGGAGCAGTCAAGGCTACGAGCAGTACTTC.

This clonotype was counted many times. The rearrangement joins TRBV28 to TRBJ1-5, with 7 bases that match TRBD1. From germline, CDR1 is MDHEN and CDR2 SYDVKM. This CDR3 comprises 15 residues. Trimming cost V 3 bases and J 4 bases; bases outside gene matches: 6. The CDR3 protein is CASSFYPGGNQPQHF. The DNA of the CDR3 is TGTGCCAGCAGTTTTTATCCAGGGGGGAATCAGCCCCAGCATTTT.

This chain links TRBV18 with TRBJ2-1; 10 bases are a match to TRBD2. V was pared by 3 bases and J by 10 bases, with 9 bases of the junction left unmatched. From germline, CDR1 is KGHSH and CDR2 LQKENI. The CDR3 is 15 amino acids. The CDR3 reads CASSPLLAGRGEQFF. DNA for the CDR3: TGTGCCAGCTCACCGTTACTAGCGGGAAGGGGCGAGCAGTTCTTC.

This clonotype came up many times. This chain connects TRBV6-1 to TRBJ2-2; 12 bases are shared with TRBD2. CDR3 length: 16 amino acids. Germline V CDR1 and CDR2: MNHNS, SASEGT. V shed 5 bases, J shed 3 bases, and the junction held 4 bases outside the gene matches. The CDR3 DNA sequence: TGTGCCAGCAGTTCCACTAGCGGGGGGTACACCGGGGAGCTGTTTTTT. Protein sequence: CASSSTSGGYTGELFF.

Points on this clonotype: A read error may account for a junction end that differs from germline. The chain uses TRBV12-3 or TRBV12-4 and TRBJ2-3; the match to TRBD2 covers 9 bases. The length of the CDR3 is 15 residues. The CDR3 spells CAGSLRGGGPNTQYF. CDR3 DNA sequence: TGTGCCGGCAGTTTACGCGGGGGGGGACCCAATACGCAGTATTTT.

This clonotype was seen many times. The chain combines TRBV2 with TRBJ2-6; 8 bases map to TRBD2. V lost 7 bases and J lost 3; bases outside the gene matches: 11. Germline CDR1 reads SNHLY; CDR2 reads FYNNEI. CDR3 length: 17 residues. The CDR3 loop is CASMDWRGADGANVLTF. The CDR3 coding sequence is TGTGCCAGCATGGATTGGCGGGGGGCTGATGGGGCCAACGTCCTGACTTTC.

At least ten counts were recorded for this clonotype. V gene TRBV6-4 combines with J gene TRBJ2-3; D gene ambiguous. V lost 0 bases and J 2 bases, leaving 6 bases between the germline ends. CDR1 is MRHNA and CDR2 is SNTAGT in the germline V gene. The CDR3 runs to 14 residues. The CDR3 reads CASSDSMSTDTQYF. CDR3 in DNA: TGTGCCAGCAGTGACTCGATGTCCACAGATACGCAGTATTTT.

V and J are TRBV9 and TRBJ2-1, with D unclear. This CDR3 contains 14 residues. The ends were cut back, 1 base at V and 5 bases at J, with 10 bases in the middle. Germline V CDR1 and CDR2: SGDLS, YYNGEE. CDR3 sequence reads: CASSVPQVNNEQFF. CDR3 in DNA: TGTGCCAGCAGCGTACCTCAGGTAAACAATGAGCAGTTCTTC.

This clonotype was found many times. This chain connects TRBV28 to TRBJ2-7; 7 nucleotides agree with TRBD1. Losses at the gene ends were 4 bases for V and 12 bases for J; bases not matched to a gene: 6. CDR1 MDHEN and CDR2 SYDVKM come from the germline V gene. The CDR3 has 11 residues. CDR3 coding DNA: TGTGCCAGCAGTTCACAGGGGCAGCGGTACTTC. Encoded protein: CASSSQGQRYF.

This clonotype was recorded many times. The chain has TRBV28 and TRBJ1-6; TRBD1 is a possible D gene (6 bases). Germline V gene data show CDR1 as MDHEN and CDR2 as SYDVKM. The CDR3 covers 15 residues. V lost 10 bases and J 10 bases, leaving 23 bases between the germline ends. This chain's CDR3 is CATLQQGAARSPLHF. CDR3 DNA: TGTGCCACCCTACAACAGGGCGCGGCAAGGTCACCCCTCCACTTT.

This clonotype appeared many times. The chain carries TRBV11-2 and TRBJ2-7; tentatively, D is TRBD2 (6 bases). Germline V gene lookup returns CDR1 SGHAT and CDR2 FQNNGV. This CDR3 has 16 amino acids. Trimming removed 8 bases at V and 3 bases at J, with 23 bases between. CDR3 in amino acids: CASVEVGPSVLYEQYF. The CDR3 DNA reads TGTGCCAGCGTTGAAGTCGGGCCTAGCGTTCTCTACGAGCAGTACTTC.

This clonotype was counted at least ten times. The chain carries TRBV6-1 and TRBJ1-2, with 7 bases lining up with TRBD1. There are 17 residues in the CDR3. The trim removed 5 bases at V and 4 bases at J, leaving 16 bases unmatched. Germline CDR1 reads MNHNS; CDR2 reads SASEGT. As DNA, the CDR3 is TGTGCCAGCAGTATTCACCCGGGGGACAGTGACGCCTATGGCTACACCTTC. This translates into CASSIHPGDSDAYGYTF.

The chain carries TRBV7-2 and TRBJ1-1; D is ambiguous. Germline CDR1 SGHTA, CDR2 FQGNSA. The CDR3 sequence is 11 residues long. V lost 0 bases, J lost 11 bases, and 7 bases lay in between. CDR3 sequence reads: CASSLAAGAFF. CDR3 bases: TGTGCCAGCAGCTTAGCGGCGGGGGCTTTCTTT.

This clonotype was detected many times. V gene TRBV28 combines with J gene TRBJ1-1; a weak D match, TRBD1 (5 bases). From germline, CDR1 is MDHEN and CDR2 SYDVKM. The V gene lost 3 bases and the J gene lost 2 bases, with 10 bases spanning the gap. The CDR3 extends over 14 amino acids. This CDR3 is CASSLGQYNTEAFF. The CDR3 DNA reads TGTGCCAGCAGTTTGGGGCAGTACAACACTGAAGCTTTCTTT.

This clonotype showed up many times. The chain has TRBV11-3 and TRBJ1-2; D is uncertain. The CDR3 length is 12 residues. Germline V CDR1 and CDR2: SGHNT, YENEEA. Deletions cut 3 bases from V and 2 bases from J, with 4 bases between. The CDR3 DNA follows: TGTGCCAGCAGCTTTAAGAACTATGGCTACACCTTC. It codes for CASSFKNYGYTF.

This clonotype came up many times. J is TRBJ1-5 and V is TRBV7-8; no reliable D call. The CDR3 has 13 residues. Germline CDR1 reads SGHVS; CDR2 reads FQNEAQ. V was trimmed by 1 base and J by 6 bases, leaving 7 bases between them. The CDR3 sequence is CASSLEQGQPQHF. The CDR3 DNA sequence: TGTGCCAGCAGCTTAGAACAAGGTCAGCCCCAGCATTTT. Looking up the rest from reference TRBV7-8 and TRBJ1-5 gives the full variable domain: GAGVSQSPRYKVAKRGQDVALRCDPISGHVSLFWYQQALGQGPEFLTYFQNEAQLDKSGLPSDRFFAERPEGSVSTLKIQRTQQEDSAVYLCASSLEQGQPQHFGDGTRLSIL.

The sample holds many counts of this clonotype. The rearrangement uses TRBV28 and TRBJ2-4, with D unclear. Between the trimmed V and J ends, which lost 9 bases and 2 bases, there was a span of 11 bases. The germline V gene encodes CDR1 MDHEN and CDR2 SYDVKM. This CDR3 has 13 amino acids. CDR3 bases: TGTGCCAGTTCCCCCTACTCCAAAAACATTCAGTACTTC. Translated: CASSPYSKNIQYF.

This clonotype was observed at least ten times. This rearrangement joins TRBV2 to TRBJ2-7, with 7 bases that match TRBD1. Per germline, CDR1 SNHLY and CDR2 FYNNEI. Trimming at V came to 4 bases and at J to 4 bases, leaving 16 bases not matched to a gene. This CDR3 has 17 residues. Here the CDR3 DNA reads TGTGCCAGCAGTGGGGAAAACAGGGGAATGGCCTTTTACGAGCAGTACTTC. This encodes CASSGENRGMAFYEQYF.

This clonotype was picked up many times. V usage is TRBV11-2 and J usage is TRBJ2-7; no definite D call. This CDR3 spans 13 amino acids. The germline gives CDR1 SGHAT, CDR2 FQNNGV. Trimming left V 2 bases short and J 3 bases short, with 8 bases between. CDR3 sequence (DNA): TGTGCCAGCAGCTTAAAACTATTCTACGAGCAGTACTTC. Translation gives CASSLKLFYEQYF.

The chain combines TRBV20-1 with TRBJ2-7; 7 positions agree with TRBD1. V lost 5 bases to trimming and J lost 4 bases; unmatched junction nucleotides: 8. The CDR3 loop spans 13 amino acids. CDR1 and CDR2 from the germline V gene are DFQATT and SNEGSKA (reference sequence). CDR3: CSAFRDSEYEQYF. The DNA for the CDR3 is TGCAGTGCTTTCCGGGACAGTGAATACGAGCAGTACTTC.

This clonotype was observed at least ten times. This chain uses TRBV11-2 with TRBJ2-7; TRBD1 matches 9 bases. CDR3 length: 16 amino acids. CDR1 is SGHAT, CDR2 FQNNGV, per germline. V lost 0 bases and J lost 7; bases outside the gene matches: 10. The CDR3 DNA is TGTGCCAGCAGCTTAGAGGGGGGACAGGGAATTTTAGAGCAGTACTTC. Translation: CASSLEGGQGILEQYF.